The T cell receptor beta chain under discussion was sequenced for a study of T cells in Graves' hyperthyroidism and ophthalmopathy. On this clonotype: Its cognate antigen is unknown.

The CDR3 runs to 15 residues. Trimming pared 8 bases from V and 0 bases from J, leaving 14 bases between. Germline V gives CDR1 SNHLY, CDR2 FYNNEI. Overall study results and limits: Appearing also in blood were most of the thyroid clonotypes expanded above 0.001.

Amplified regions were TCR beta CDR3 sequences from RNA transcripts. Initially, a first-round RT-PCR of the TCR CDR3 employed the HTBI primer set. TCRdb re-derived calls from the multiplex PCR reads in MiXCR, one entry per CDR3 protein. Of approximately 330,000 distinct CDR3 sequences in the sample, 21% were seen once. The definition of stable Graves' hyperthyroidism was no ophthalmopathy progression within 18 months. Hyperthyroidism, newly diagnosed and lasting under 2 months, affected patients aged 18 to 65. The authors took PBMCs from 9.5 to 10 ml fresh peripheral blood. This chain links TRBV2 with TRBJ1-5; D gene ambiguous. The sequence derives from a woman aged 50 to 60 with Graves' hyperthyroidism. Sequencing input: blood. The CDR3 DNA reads TGTGCCAGCTCCCGGGGAGCCCGTAGCAATCAGCCCCAGCATTTT. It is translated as CASSRGARSNQPQHF.